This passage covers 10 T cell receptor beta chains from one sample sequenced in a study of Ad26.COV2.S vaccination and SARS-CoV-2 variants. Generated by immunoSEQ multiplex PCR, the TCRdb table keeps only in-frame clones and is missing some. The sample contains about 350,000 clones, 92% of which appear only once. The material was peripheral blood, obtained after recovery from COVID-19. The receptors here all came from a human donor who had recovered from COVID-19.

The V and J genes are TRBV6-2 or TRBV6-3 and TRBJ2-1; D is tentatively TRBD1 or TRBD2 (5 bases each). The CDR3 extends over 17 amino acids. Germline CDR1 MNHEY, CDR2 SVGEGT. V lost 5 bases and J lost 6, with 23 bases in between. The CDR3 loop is CASSNRLTQRGRNEQFF. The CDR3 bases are TGTGCCAGCAGTAACCGACTCACCCAGAGGGGACGCAATGAGCAGTTCTTC.

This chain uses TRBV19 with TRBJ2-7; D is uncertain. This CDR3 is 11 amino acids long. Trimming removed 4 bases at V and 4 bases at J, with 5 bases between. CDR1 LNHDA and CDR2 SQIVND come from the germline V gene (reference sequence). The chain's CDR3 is CASSTLYEQYF. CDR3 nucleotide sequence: TGTGCCAGTAGTACACTATACGAGCAGTACTTC.

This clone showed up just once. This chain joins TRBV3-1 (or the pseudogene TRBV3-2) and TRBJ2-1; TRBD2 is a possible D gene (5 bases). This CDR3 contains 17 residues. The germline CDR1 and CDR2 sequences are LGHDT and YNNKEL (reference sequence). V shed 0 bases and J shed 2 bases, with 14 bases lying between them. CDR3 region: CASSQEGGPGPYNEQFF. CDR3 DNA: TGTGCCAGCAGCCAAGAAGGAGGCCCAGGACCCTACAATGAGCAGTTCTTC.

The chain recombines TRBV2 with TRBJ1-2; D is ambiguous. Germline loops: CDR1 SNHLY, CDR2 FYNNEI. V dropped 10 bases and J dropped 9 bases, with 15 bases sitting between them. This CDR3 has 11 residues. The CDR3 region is CAIHSESSYTF. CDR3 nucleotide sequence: TGTGCCATACACAGCGAATCGAGCTACACCTTC.

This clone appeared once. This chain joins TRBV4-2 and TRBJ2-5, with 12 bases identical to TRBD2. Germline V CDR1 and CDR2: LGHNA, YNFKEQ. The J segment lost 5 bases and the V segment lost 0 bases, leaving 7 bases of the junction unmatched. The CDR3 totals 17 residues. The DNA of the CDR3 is TGTGCCAGCAGCCAAGATATACTAGCGGGGGGCGGGGAGACCCAGTACTTC. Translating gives CASSQDILAGGGETQYF.

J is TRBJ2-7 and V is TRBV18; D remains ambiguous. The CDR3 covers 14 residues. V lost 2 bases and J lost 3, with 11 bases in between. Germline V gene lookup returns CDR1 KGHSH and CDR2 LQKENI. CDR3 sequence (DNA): TGTGCCAGCTCACCAGTGGACGGAAGCTACGAGCAGTACTTC. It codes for CASSPVDGSYEQYF.

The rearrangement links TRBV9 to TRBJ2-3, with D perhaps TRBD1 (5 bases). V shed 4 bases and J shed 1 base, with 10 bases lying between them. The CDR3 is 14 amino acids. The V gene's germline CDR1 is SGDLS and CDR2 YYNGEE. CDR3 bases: TGTGCCAGCAGCTTTGACAGTCGCACAGATACGCAGTATTTT. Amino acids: CASSFDSRTDTQYF.

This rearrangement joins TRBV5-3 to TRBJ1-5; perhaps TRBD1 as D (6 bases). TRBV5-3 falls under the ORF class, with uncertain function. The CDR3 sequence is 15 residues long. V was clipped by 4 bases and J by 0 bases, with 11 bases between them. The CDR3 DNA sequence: TGTGCCAGAAGCAGCCAGGGGAATAGCAATCAGCCCCAGCATTTT. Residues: CARSSQGNSNQPQHF.

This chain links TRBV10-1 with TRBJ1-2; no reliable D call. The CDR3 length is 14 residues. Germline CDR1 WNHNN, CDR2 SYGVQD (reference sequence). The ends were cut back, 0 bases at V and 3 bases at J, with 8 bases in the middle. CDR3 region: CASSESGTDYGYTF. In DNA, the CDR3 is TGCGCCAGCAGTGAGTCGGGTACGGACTATGGCTACACCTTC.

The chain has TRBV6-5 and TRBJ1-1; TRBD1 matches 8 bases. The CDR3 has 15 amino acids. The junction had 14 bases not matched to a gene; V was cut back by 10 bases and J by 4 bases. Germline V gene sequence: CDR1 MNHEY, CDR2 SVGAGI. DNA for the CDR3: TGTGCCACGCTTCGTCCCACAGGGGGTTCCACTGAAGCTTTCTTT. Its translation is CATLRPTGGSTEAFF.